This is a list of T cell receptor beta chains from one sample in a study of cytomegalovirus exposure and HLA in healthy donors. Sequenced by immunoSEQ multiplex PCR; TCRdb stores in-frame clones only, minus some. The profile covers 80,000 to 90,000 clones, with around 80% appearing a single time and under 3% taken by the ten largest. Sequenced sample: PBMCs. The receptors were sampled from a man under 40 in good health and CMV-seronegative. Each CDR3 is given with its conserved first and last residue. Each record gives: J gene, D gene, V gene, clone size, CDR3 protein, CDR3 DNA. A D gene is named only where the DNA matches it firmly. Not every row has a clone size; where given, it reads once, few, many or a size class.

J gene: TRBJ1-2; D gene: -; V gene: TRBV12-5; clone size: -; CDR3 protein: CASGLSEDYGYTF; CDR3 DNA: TGTGCTAGTGGTTTGTCTGAGGACTATGGCTACACCTTC
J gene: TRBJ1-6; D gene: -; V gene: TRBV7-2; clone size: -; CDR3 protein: CASSRGTTGNSSPLHF; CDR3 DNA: TGTGCCAGCAGCCGAGGGACAACAGGCAACTCTTCACCCCTCCACTTT
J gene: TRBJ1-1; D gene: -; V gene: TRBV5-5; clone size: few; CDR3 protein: CASSLSWQGNTEAFF; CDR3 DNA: TGTGCCAGCAGCTTGTCTTGGCAGGGGAACACTGAAGCTTTCTTT
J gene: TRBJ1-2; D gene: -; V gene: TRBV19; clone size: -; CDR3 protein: CASSVPGEANYGYTF; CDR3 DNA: TGTGCCAGTAGTGTCCCAGGGGAAGCTAACTATGGCTACACCTTC
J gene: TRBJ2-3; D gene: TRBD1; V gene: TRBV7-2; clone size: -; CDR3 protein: CASSFRTGTGGTDTQYF; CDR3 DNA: TGTGCCAGCAGCTTCAGAACCGGGACAGGAGGCACAGATACGCAGTATTTT
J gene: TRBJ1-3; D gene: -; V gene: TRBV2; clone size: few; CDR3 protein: CASSVIQNFSGNTIYF; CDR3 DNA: TGTGCCAGCAGTGTAATCCAAAACTTCTCTGGAAACACCATATATTTT
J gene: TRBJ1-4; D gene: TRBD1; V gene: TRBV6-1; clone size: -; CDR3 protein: CASSRGTGNLEKLFF; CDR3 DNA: TGTGCCAGCAGTAGAGGGACAGGAAATTTGGAAAAACTGTTTTTT
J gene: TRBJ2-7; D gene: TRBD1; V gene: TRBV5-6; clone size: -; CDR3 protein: CASSGTGRNEQYF; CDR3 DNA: TGTGCCAGCAGCGGGACAGGGAGAAACGAGCAGTACTTC
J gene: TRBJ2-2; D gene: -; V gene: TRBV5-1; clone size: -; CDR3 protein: CASSLNTLASANTGELFF; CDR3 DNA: TGCGCCAGCAGCTTGAATACTTTAGCTAGCGCGAACACCGGGGAGCTGTTTTTT
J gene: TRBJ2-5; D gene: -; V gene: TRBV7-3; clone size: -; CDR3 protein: CASSPAGGGTETQYF; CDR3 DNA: TGTGCCAGCAGCCCTGCCGGGGGTGGGACAGAGACCCAGTACTTC
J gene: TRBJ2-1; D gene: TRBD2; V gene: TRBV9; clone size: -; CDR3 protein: CASSVGAGGTNEQFF; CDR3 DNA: TGTGCCAGCAGCGTAGGAGCGGGGGGGACTAATGAGCAGTTCTTC
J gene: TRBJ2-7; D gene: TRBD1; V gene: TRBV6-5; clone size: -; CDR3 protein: CASSYSTGPYEQYF; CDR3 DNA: TGTGCCAGCAGTTACTCGACAGGGCCCTACGAGCAGTACTTC
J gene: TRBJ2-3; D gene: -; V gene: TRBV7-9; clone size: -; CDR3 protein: CASSLADSRFRDTQYF; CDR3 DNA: TGTGCCAGCAGCTTAGCGGACAGCCGATTCCGGGATACGCAGTATTTT
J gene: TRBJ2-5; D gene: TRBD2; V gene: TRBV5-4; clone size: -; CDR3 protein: CASSPSGGATETQYF; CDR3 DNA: TGTGCCAGCAGCCCGAGCGGGGGGGCCACGGAGACCCAGTACTTC
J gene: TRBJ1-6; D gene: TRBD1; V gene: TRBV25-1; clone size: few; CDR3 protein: CASSRDSNSPLHF; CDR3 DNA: TGTGCCAGCAGCCGGGACAGCAATTCACCCCTCCACTTT
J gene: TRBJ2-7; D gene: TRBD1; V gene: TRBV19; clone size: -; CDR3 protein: CASGTGNRGEQYF; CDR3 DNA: TGTGCCAGTGGGACAGGGAATCGGGGAGAGCAGTACTTC
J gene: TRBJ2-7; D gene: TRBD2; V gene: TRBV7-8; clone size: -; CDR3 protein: CASTHGQRGAYEQYF; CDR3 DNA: TGTGCCAGCACCCATGGTCAGCGGGGGGCCTACGAGCAGTACTTC
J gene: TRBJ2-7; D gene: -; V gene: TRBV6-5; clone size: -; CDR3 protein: CASSYLKRPLEQYF; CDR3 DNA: TGTGCCAGCAGTTATTTAAAGCGACCACTCGAGCAGTACTTC
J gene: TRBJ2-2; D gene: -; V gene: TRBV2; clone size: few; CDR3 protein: CASSEGLRGAGELFF; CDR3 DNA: TGTGCCAGCAGTGAAGGTCTCAGGGGGGCCGGGGAGCTGTTTTTT
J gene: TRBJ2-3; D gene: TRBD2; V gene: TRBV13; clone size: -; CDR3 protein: CATQWRGATTDTQYF; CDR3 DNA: TGTGCCACCCAGTGGCGGGGGGCCACCACAGATACGCAGTATTTT
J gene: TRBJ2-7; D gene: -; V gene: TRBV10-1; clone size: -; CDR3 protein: CASSRQWGMEQYF; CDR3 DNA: TGCGCCAGCAGTAGACAGTGGGGAATGGAGCAGTACTTC
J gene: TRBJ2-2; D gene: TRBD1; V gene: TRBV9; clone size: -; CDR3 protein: CASSLRQGMTGELFF; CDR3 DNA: TGTGCCAGCAGCCTCAGACAGGGGATGACCGGGGAGCTGTTTTTT
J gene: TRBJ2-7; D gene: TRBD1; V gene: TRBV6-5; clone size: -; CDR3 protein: CASTKWDSYEQYF; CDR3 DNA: TGTGCCAGCACAAAATGGGACAGCTACGAGCAGTACTTC
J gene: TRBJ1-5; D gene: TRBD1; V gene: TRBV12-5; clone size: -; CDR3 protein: CASGRTGGQPQHF; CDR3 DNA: TGTGCTAGTGGCCGGACAGGGGGTCAGCCCCAGCATTTT
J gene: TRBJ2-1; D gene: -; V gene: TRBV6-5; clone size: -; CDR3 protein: CASTPRPNQNNEQFF; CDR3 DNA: TGTGCCAGCACCCCCAGGCCAAACCAAAACAATGAGCAGTTCTTC
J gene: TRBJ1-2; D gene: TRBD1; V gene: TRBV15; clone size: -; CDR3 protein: CATSSTTGTGYTF; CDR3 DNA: TGTGCCACCAGCAGCACGACAGGGACTGGCTACACCTTC
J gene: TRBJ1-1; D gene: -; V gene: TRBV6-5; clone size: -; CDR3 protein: CASSERGTEAFF; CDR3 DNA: TGTGCCAGCTCCGAACGGGGGACTGAAGCTTTCTTT
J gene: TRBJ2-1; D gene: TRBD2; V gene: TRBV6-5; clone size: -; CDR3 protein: CASSWTSGDNNEQFF; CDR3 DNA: TGTGCCAGCAGCTGGACTAGCGGGGATAACAATGAGCAGTTCTTC
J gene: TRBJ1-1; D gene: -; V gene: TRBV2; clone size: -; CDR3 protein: CASRASTEAFF; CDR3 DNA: TGTGCCAGCAGGGCCAGCACTGAAGCTTTCTTT
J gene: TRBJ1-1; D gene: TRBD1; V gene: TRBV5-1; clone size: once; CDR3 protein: CASSLQGAPETEAFF; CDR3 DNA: TGCGCCAGCAGCTTACAGGGGGCGCCGGAGACTGAAGCTTTCTTT
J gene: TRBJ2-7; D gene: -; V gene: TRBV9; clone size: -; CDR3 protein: CASSRGNTYEQYF; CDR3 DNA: TGTGCCAGCAGCCGCGGCAACACGTACGAGCAGTACTTC
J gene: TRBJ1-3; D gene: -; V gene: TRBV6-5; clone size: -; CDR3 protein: CASSSGQLSGNTIYF; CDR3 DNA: TGTGCCAGCAGTTCCGGACAACTCTCTGGAAACACCATATATTTT
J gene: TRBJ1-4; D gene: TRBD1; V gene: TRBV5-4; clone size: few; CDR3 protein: CASSITGTGDEKLFF; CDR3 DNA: TGTGCCAGCAGCATTACCGGGACAGGGGATGAAAAACTGTTTTTT
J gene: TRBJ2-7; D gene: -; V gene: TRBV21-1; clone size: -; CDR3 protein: CASSKSRGDGGTTYEQYF; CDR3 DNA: TGTGCCAGCAGCAAAAGTCGGGGGGACGGGGGGACTACCTACGAGCAGTACTTC
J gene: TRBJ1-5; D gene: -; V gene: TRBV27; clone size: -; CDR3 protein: CASSLSRNQPQHF; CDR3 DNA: TGTGCCAGCAGTTTATCGCGGAATCAGCCCCAGCATTTT
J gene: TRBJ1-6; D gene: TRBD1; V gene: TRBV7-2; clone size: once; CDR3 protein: CASSWGQGRSPLHF; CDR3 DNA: TGTGCCAGCAGCTGGGGACAGGGACGATCACCCCTCCACTTT
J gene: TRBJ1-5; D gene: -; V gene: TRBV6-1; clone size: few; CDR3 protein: CASRTTYGGSQHF; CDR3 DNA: TGTGCCAGCAGAACAACCTATGGAGGATCACAGCATTTT
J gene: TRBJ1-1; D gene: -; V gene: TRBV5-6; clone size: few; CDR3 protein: CASSLNRITEAFF; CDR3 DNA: TGTGCCAGCAGCTTGAACAGAATCACTGAAGCTTTCTTT